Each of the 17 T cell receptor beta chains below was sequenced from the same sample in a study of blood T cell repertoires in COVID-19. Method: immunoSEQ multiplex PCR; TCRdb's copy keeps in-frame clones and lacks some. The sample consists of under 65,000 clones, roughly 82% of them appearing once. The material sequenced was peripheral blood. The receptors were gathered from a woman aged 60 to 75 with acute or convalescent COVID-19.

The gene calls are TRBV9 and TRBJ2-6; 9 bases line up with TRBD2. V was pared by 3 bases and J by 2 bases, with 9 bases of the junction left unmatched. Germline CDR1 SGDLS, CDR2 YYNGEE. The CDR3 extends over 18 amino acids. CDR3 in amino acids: CASSGVRGGATGANVLTF. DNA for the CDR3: TGTGCCAGCAGCGGGGTTCGCGGGGGGGCCACTGGGGCCAACGTCCTGACTTTC.

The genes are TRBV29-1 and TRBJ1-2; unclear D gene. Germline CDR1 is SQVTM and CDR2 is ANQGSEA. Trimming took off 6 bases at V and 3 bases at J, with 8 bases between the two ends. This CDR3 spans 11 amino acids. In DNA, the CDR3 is TGCAGCGTCCAGAAAGACTATGGCTACACCTTC. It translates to CSVQKDYGYTF.

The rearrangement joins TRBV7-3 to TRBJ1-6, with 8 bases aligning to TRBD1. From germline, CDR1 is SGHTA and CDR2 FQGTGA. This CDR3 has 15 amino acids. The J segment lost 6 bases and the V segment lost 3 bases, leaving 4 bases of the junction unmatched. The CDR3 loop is CASSLGQAGNSPLHF. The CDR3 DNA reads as TGTGCCAGCAGCTTGGGACAGGCGGGTAATTCACCCCTCCACTTT.

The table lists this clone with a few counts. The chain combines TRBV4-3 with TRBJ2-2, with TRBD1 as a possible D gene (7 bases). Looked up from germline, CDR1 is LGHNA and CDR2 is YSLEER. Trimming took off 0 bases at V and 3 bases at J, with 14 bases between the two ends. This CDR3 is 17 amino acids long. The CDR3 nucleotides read TGCGCCAGCAGCCAAGATCCAGGGGGGCCTGACACCGGGGAGCTGTTTTTT. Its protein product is CASSQDPGGPDTGELFF.

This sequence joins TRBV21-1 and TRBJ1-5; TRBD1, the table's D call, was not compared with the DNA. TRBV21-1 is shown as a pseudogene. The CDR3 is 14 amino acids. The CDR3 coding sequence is TGTGCCAGCAGAAAGGGACAGGGGGGTCAGCCCCAGCATTTT. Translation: CASRKGQGGQPQHF.

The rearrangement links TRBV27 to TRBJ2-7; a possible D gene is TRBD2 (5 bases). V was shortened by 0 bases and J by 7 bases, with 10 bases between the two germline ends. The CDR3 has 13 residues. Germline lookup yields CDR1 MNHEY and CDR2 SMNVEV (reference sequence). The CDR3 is CASSLSFPGEQYF. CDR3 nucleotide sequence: TGTGCCAGCAGTTTATCCTTCCCGGGGGAGCAGTACTTC.

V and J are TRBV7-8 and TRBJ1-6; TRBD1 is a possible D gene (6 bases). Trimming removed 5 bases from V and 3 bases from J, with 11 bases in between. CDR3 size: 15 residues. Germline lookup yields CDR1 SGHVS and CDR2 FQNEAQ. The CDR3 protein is CASSTRGGYNSPLHF. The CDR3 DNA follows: TGTGCCAGCAGCACACGAGGGGGCTATAATTCACCCCTCCACTTT.

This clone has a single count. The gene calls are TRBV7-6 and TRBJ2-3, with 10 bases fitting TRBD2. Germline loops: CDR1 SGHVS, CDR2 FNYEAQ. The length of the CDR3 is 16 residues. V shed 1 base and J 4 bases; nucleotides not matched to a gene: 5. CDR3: CASSLEQRGGPDTQYF. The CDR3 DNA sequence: TGTGCCAGCAGCTTAGAACAGCGGGGGGGGCCAGATACGCAGTATTTT.

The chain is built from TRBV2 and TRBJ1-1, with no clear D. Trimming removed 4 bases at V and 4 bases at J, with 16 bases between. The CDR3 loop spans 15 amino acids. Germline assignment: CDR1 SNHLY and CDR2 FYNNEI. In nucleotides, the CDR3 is TGTGCCAGCAGTGGGTCTTTTTCGGAGGGCACTGAAGCTTTCTTT. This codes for CASSGSFSEGTEAFF.

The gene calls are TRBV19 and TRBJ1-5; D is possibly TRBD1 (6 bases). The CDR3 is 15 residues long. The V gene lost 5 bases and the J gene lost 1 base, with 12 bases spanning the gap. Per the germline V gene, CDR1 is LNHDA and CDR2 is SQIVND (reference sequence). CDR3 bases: TGTGCCAGTAGTGACACAGGGTACAGCAATCAGCCCCAGCATTTT. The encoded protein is CASSDTGYSNQPQHF.

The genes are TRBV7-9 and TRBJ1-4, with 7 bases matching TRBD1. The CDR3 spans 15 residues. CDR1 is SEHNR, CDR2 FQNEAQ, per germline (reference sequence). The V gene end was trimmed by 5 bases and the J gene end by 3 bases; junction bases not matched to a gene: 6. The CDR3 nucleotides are TGTGCCAGCAGCAATAGGGGACAGCCTAATGAAAAACTGTTTTTT. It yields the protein CASSNRGQPNEKLFF. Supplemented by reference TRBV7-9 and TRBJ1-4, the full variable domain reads DTGVSQNPRHKITKRGQNVTFRCDPISEHNRLYWYRQTLGQGPEFLTYFQNEAQLEKSRLLSDRFSAERPKGSFSTLEIQRTEQGDSAMYLCASSNRGQPNEKLFFGSGTQLSVL.

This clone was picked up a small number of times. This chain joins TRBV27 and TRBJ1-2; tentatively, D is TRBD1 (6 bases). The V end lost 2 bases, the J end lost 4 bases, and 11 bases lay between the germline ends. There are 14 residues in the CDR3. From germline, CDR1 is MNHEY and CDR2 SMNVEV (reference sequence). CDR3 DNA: TGTGCCAGCAGTTTACGGCAGGGGTTCTATGGCTACACCTTC. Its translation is CASSLRQGFYGYTF.

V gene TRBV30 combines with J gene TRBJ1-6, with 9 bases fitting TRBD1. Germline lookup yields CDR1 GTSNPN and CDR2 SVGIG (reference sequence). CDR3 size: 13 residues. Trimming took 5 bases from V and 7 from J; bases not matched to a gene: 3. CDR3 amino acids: CAWSGQGNSPLHF. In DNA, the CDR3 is TGTGCCTGGTCCGGACAGGGGAATTCACCCCTCCACTTT.

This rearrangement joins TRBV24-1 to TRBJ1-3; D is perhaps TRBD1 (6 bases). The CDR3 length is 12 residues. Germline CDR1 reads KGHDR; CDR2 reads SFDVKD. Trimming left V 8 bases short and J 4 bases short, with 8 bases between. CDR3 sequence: CATIRGGNTIYF. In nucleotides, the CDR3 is TGTGCCACCATCAGGGGAGGAAACACCATATATTTT.

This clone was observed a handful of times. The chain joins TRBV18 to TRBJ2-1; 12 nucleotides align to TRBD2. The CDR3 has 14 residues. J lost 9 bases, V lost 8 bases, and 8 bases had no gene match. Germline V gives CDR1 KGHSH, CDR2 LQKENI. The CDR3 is CASTTSGGALEQFF. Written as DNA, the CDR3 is TGTGCCAGCACGACTAGCGGGGGTGCCCTTGAGCAGTTCTTC.

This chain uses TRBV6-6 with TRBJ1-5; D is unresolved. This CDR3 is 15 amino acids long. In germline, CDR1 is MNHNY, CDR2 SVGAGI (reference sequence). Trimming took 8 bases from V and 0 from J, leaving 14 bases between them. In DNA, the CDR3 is TGTGCCAGCGAAGAGTGGGAGCATAGCAATCAGCCCCAGCATTTT. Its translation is CASEEWEHSNQPQHF.

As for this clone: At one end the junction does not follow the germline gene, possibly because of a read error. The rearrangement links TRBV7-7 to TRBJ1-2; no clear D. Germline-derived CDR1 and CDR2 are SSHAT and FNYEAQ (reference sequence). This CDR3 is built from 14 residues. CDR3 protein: CASNAYRVPDGYTF. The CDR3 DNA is TGTGCTAGCAACGCTTATCGGGTTCCGGATGGCTACACCTTC.